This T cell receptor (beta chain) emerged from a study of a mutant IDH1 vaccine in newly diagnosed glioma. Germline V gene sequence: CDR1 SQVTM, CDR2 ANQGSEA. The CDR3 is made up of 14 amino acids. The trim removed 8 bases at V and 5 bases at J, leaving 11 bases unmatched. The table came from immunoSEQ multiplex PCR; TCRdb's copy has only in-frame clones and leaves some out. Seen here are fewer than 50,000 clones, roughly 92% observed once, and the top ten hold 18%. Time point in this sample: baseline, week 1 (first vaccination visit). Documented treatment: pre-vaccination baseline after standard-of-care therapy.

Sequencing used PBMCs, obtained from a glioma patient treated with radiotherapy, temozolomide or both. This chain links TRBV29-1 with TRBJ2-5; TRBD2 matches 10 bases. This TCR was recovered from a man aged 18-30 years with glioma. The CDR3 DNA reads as TGCAGCACCCTCCGGCTAGCGGGAGAGGAGACCCAGTACTTC. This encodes CSTLRLAGEETQYF.